This TCR beta chain was captured by sequencing in a study of blood T cell repertoires in COVID-19. Turning to the study itself: COVID-19 samples collected from the United States, Italy and Spain covered acute and convalescent phases. Sources were T cells, B-cell-depleted T cells, or PBMCs; the material itself was cDNA or gDNA.

Original handling: Cell counts per sample came from amplifying reference gene primers. Clones were read by immunoSEQ multiplex PCR, and TCRdb kept only the in-frame ones, dropping some. V and J calls plus clone size are reproduced from that table; the DNA served to infer D and trimming. The sample carries approximately 100,000 clones, 80% to 95% recorded once. This CDR3 region has 16 residues. Germline values: CDR1 MNHEY, CDR2 SVGEGT. This receptor was taken from a man between 65 and 85 years old with acute or convalescent COVID-19. The chain is built from TRBV6-2 or TRBV6-3 and TRBJ2-5, with 8 bases identical to TRBD2. The end of the DNA is better explained by TRBJ2-7, so the J call may be wrong. Material: peripheral blood. The CDR3 here is CASSSRRPGLAYEQYF. CDR3 bases: TGTGCCAGCAGCTCCCGTAGGCCGGGACTAGCCTACGAGCAGTACTTC.